The next 32 T cell receptor beta chains were all read from a single sample in a study of CD8+CD57+ T cells in acquired aplastic anemia. Genomic DNA, the template, was used for profiling of the TCR beta VDJ and CDR3. TCRdb analysed the reads with MiXCR anew, one entry per CDR3 protein. Found here are 150,000 to 200,000 distinct CDR3 sequences, under 70% of them singletons; the top ten hold roughly 46%. The sequencing input was sorted CD4+, CD8+, or CD8+CD57+ T cells (not recorded which) from PBMCs. The receptor source for this set is a human donor with severe aplastic anemia or a healthy control (not recorded which).

The chain joins TRBV5-6 to TRBJ2-3; maybe TRBD2 (6 bases). V was trimmed by 2 bases and J by 9 bases, leaving 19 bases between them. The CDR3 has 15 amino acids. The V gene's germline CDR1 is SGHDT and CDR2 YYEEEE. The CDR3 nucleotides are TGTGCCAGCAGCTTACTAGCTGATGAAGTGGGCACGCAGTATTTT. Its translation: CASSLLADEVGTQYF.

The genes are TRBV9 and TRBJ2-7; perhaps TRBD2 as D (5 bases). The CDR3 is made up of 14 amino acids. The V and J ends lost 4 bases and 7 bases respectively, with 18 bases between them. Germline values: CDR1 SGDLS, CDR2 YYNGEE. This CDR3 reads CASSFLGNEGEQYF. The CDR3 nucleotides read TGTGCCAGCAGCTTCCTCGGGAACGAAGGGGAGCAGTACTTC.

The CDR3 reads CASRDLAGGYNEQFF. In DNA form, the CDR3 reads TGTGCCAGCAGGGACCTGGCGGGGGGCTACAATGAGCAGTTCTTC. This chain connects TRBV7-9 to TRBJ2-1, with TRBD2 matching over 8 bases. The CDR3 is made up of 15 amino acids. J lost 3 bases, V lost 6 bases, and 7 bases had no gene match. Germline V CDR1 and CDR2: SEHNR, FQNEAQ (reference sequence).

This chain uses TRBV7-6 with TRBJ2-3; 10 positions agree with TRBD2. Germline V gene sequence: CDR1 SGHVS, CDR2 FNYEAQ. V trimming: 6 bases; J trimming: 6 bases; junction bases outside the gene matches: 6. CDR3 size: 14 residues. CDR3 sequence (DNA): TGTGCCAGCAGAGCGGGGGGGCCATCCGATACGCAGTATTTT. Translation: CASRAGGPSDTQYF.

The chain recombines TRBV9 with TRBJ1-4, with 7 bases that match TRBD1. CDR3 length: 16 amino acids. V lost 2 bases to trimming and J lost 4 bases; unmatched junction nucleotides: 8. CDR1 is SGDLS, CDR2 YYNGEE, per germline. The CDR3: CASSVGSGQSNEKLFF. CDR3 nucleotide sequence: TGTGCCAGCAGCGTCGGCTCGGGACAGAGTAATGAAAAACTGTTTTTT.

This clonotype was observed many times. The V call is TRBV9, the J call TRBJ2-1; tentatively, D is TRBD1 (5 bases). Deletions cut 0 bases from V and 0 bases from J, with 7 bases between. The CDR3 is 15 residues long. Germline CDR1 and CDR2: SGDLS and YYNGEE. The chain's CDR3 is CASSVGQGSYNEQFF. The CDR3 DNA is TGTGCCAGCAGCGTAGGGCAGGGCTCCTACAATGAGCAGTTCTTC.

V gene TRBV2 combines with J gene TRBJ2-7, with D possibly being TRBD1 (6 bases). Per germline, CDR1 SNHLY and CDR2 FYNNEI. V lost 9 bases, J lost 3 bases, and 15 bases lay in between. CDR3 length: 13 residues. This chain's CDR3 is CARILQGYYEQYF. CDR3 DNA: TGTGCCAGAATCCTTCAGGGGTACTACGAGCAGTACTTC.

The chain employs TRBV20-1 and TRBJ1-3; D is unclear. Trimming shortened V by 8 bases and J by 0 bases, and 14 bases separated the two germline ends. From germline, CDR1 is DFQATT and CDR2 SNEGSKA (reference sequence). This CDR3 is built from 14 residues. CDR3 region: CSYSIGSSGNTIYF. CDR3 in DNA: TGCAGTTACTCGATCGGTAGCTCTGGAAACACCATATATTTT.

This clonotype was seen a single time. The rearrangement joins TRBV11-2 to TRBJ2-3; D unclear. V lost 1 base to trimming and J lost 0 bases, with 11 bases between them. There are 16 residues in the CDR3. CDR1 SGHAT and CDR2 FQNNGV come from the germline V gene. CDR3 region: CASSLVEAWSTDTQYF. The CDR3 DNA sequence: TGTGCCAGCAGCTTAGTAGAGGCGTGGAGCACAGATACGCAGTATTTT. Drawing the rest from reference TRBV11-2 and TRBJ2-3, the complete variable domain is EAGVAQSPRYKIIEKRQSVAFWCNPISGHATLYWYQQILGQGPKLLIQFQNNGVVDDSQLPKDRFSAERLKGVDSTLKIQPAKLEDSAVYLCASSLVEAWSTDTQYFGPGTRLTVL.

V and J are TRBV10-1 and TRBJ2-3, with a possible D match to TRBD1 (5 bases). V lost 2 bases and J 5 bases, leaving 8 bases between the germline ends. CDR1 and CDR2 from the germline V gene are WNHNN and SYGVQD (reference sequence). The CDR3 loop spans 13 amino acids. The CDR3 coding sequence is TGCGCCAGCAGTGAGGGGGCCCGAGATACGCAGTATTTT. It translates to CASSEGARDTQYF.

This clonotype was detected many times. The J gene is TRBJ1-6, the V gene TRBV4-3; 7 positions match TRBD1. The CDR3 sequence is 18 residues long. Per the germline V gene, CDR1 is LGHNA and CDR2 is YSLEER. V dropped 4 bases and J dropped 0; count of bases not matched to a gene: 9. CDR3 sequence: CASSPRGTESSYNSPLHF. CDR3 sequence (DNA): TGCGCCAGCAGCCCTAGAGGGACAGAGAGCTCCTATAATTCACCCCTCCACTTT.

The genes are TRBV6-4 and TRBJ1-1, with D possibly TRBD1 on 5 matching bases. Germline CDR1 reads MRHNA; CDR2 reads SNTAGT. The V end was cut by 7 bases, the J end by 3 bases, with 15 bases between. CDR3 size: 14 residues. The chain's CDR3 is CASILGVLDTEAFF. The CDR3 DNA follows: TGTGCCAGCATCCTAGGGGTTTTAGACACTGAAGCTTTCTTT.

This chain uses TRBV5-6 with TRBJ1-2; TRBD1 is a possible D gene (5 bases). The CDR3 loop spans 12 amino acids. V dropped 2 bases and J dropped 7 bases, with 9 bases sitting between them. From germline, CDR1 is SGHDT and CDR2 YYEEEE. CDR3 sequence: CASSLMTAGYTF. CDR3 nucleotides: TGTGCCAGCAGCTTAATGACAGCTGGCTACACCTTC. The variable domain in full, completed from reference TRBV5-6 and TRBJ1-2, reads DAGVTQSPTHLIKTRGQQVTLRCSPKSGHDTVSWYQQALGQGPQFIFQYYEEEERQRGNFPDRFSGHQFPNYSSELNVNALLLGDSALYLCASSLMTAGYTFGSGTRLTVV.

This rearrangement joins TRBV9 to TRBJ2-1, with TRBD2 matching over 12 bases. CDR1 is SGDLS and CDR2 is YYNGEE in the germline V gene. V lost 3 bases, J lost 8 bases, and 6 bases stayed unmatched. The CDR3 length is 15 residues. Here the CDR3 reads CASSAGLAGRDEQFF. CDR3 nucleotides: TGTGCCAGCAGCGCCGGACTAGCGGGAAGGGATGAGCAGTTCTTC.

The V and J genes are TRBV20-1 and TRBJ2-2; TRBD1 is a possible D gene (5 bases). The CDR3 contains 17 residues. The germline CDR1 and CDR2 sequences are DFQATT and SNEGSKA (reference sequence). Trimming took off 0 bases at V and 0 bases at J, with 14 bases between the two ends. The CDR3 reads CSARDRLGASNTGELFF. CDR3 nucleotide sequence: TGCAGTGCTAGAGATCGATTAGGGGCCTCGAACACCGGGGAGCTGTTTTTT.

The V call is TRBV19, the J call TRBJ1-1; the match to TRBD1 covers 7 bases. V lost 8 bases, J lost 4 bases, and 4 bases stayed unmatched. In germline, CDR1 is LNHDA, CDR2 SQIVND (reference sequence). The CDR3 covers 12 residues. The CDR3 loop reads CASHRGSTEAFF. DNA for the CDR3: TGTGCCAGTCACAGGGGCTCCACTGAAGCTTTCTTT.

This sequence joins TRBV10-3 and TRBJ2-1, with TRBD2 matching over 13 bases. This CDR3 is built from 16 residues. CDR1 is ENHRY and CDR2 is SYGVKD in the germline V gene. With V trimmed by 8 bases and J by 6 bases, 10 bases remained unmatched. CDR3 amino acids: CAISDGGLAGANEQFF. The CDR3 nucleotides are TGTGCCATCTCCGATGGAGGACTAGCGGGAGCCAATGAGCAGTTCTTC.

This sequence joins TRBV2 and TRBJ1-5; the D is unclear. This CDR3 has 13 amino acids. The germline CDR1 and CDR2 sequences are SNHLY and FYNNEI. Trimming removed 6 bases from V and 6 bases from J, with 12 bases in between. The CDR3 loop is CASRGRLGQPQHF. The CDR3 DNA reads TGTGCCAGCAGGGGAAGATTAGGTCAGCCCCAGCATTTT.

The chain joins TRBV19 to TRBJ2-1; 11 bases agree with TRBD2. The CDR3 has 15 residues. The V gene end was trimmed by 6 bases and the J gene end by 2 bases; junction bases not matched to a gene: 3. CDR1 and CDR2 (germline): LNHDA, SQIVND (reference sequence). CDR3 in amino acids: CASRTTSGAYNEQFF. CDR3 DNA sequence: TGTGCCAGTAGGACGACTAGCGGGGCCTACAATGAGCAGTTCTTC.

The J gene is TRBJ2-7, the V gene TRBV7-2; no clear D. The V end lost 5 bases, the J end lost 6 bases, and 20 bases lay between the germline ends. This CDR3 region has 15 residues. Germline CDR1 SGHTA, CDR2 FQGNSA. CDR3 nucleotides: TGTGCCAGCAGCCCGCACCACGGTAGTGGCGGCGAGCAGTACTTC. Protein product: CASSPHHGSGGEQYF.

The DNA for the CDR3 is TGTGCCAGTAGTGGGGCCAGACAGGGGGTAGGCGGCTACACCTTC. It is translated as CASSGARQGVGGYTF. This sequence joins TRBV19 and TRBJ1-2; 9 bases agree with TRBD1. Germline loops: CDR1 LNHDA, CDR2 SQIVND (reference sequence). J was trimmed by 8 bases and V by 5 bases; bases with no gene match: 12. The CDR3 extends over 15 amino acids.

This clonotype was seen a handful of times. The CDR3 spells CASSLSGGLYEQYF. DNA for the CDR3: TGTGCCAGCAGCTTATCGGGGGGCCTCTACGAGCAGTACTTC. V is TRBV7-2 and J is TRBJ2-7; possibly TRBD2 for D (7 bases). V was pared by 2 bases and J by 3 bases, with 11 bases between. The length of the CDR3 is 14 residues. Germline-derived CDR1 and CDR2 are SGHTA and FQGNSA.

The chain combines TRBV15 with TRBJ2-7, with 8 bases matching TRBD2. This CDR3 is built from 14 residues. Germline V gene lookup returns CDR1 LNHNV and CDR2 YYDKDF (reference sequence). V shed 8 bases and J 4 bases; nucleotides not matched to a gene: 10. The CDR3 bases are TGTGCCACCCTGCTTTTTGCGGGGGGTTACGAGCAGTACTTC. It codes for CATLLFAGGYEQYF.

The CDR3 sequence is CASSLEYDGYTF. CDR3 bases: TGTGCCAGCAGCTTAGAGTACGATGGCTACACCTTC. V usage is TRBV7-8 and J usage is TRBJ1-2; no clear D. Trimming cost V 1 base and J 6 bases, with 6 bases left between them. CDR3 size: 12 residues. Germline lookup yields CDR1 SGHVS and CDR2 FQNEAQ.

This clonotype was seen repeatedly, ten times or more. The chain recombines TRBV6-2 or TRBV6-3 with TRBJ2-5; D unclear. Trimming cost V 4 bases and J 6 bases, with 12 bases left between them. Germline CDR1 is MNHEY and CDR2 is SVGEGT. CDR3 size: 13 residues. The CDR3 loop is CASSSPPGQTQYF. The CDR3 DNA follows: TGTGCCAGCAGTTCACCCCCAGGTCAGACCCAGTACTTC.

This clonotype was detected a few times. This chain uses TRBV5-1 with TRBJ1-4; D not certain. Germline CDR1 reads SGHRS; CDR2 reads YFSETQ. The CDR3 is made up of 15 amino acids. The ends were cut back, 3 bases at V and 0 bases at J, with 9 bases in the middle. The CDR3 region has the DNA TGCGCCAGCAGCTCTACGGACCCAACTAATGAAAAACTGTTTTTT. Encoded protein: CASSSTDPTNEKLFF.

Only a few counts were recorded for this clonotype. The chain has TRBV7-9 and TRBJ2-7; 8 bases are a match to TRBD1. The CDR3 consists of 14 residues. The germline V gene encodes CDR1 SEHNR and CDR2 FQNEAQ (reference sequence). The junction had 5 bases not matched to a gene; V was cut back by 4 bases and J by 3 bases. The CDR3 region is CASSSGQGNYEQYF. The CDR3 nucleotides are TGTGCCAGCAGCTCAGGACAGGGTAACTACGAGCAGTACTTC.

The chain carries TRBV11-2 and TRBJ2-7, with TRBD2 matching 8 bases. Germline V lookup: CDR1 SGHAT, CDR2 FQNNGV. With 1 base clipped from V and 4 bases from J, the junction kept 3 bases outside the gene matches. The CDR3 is 14 residues long. Here the CDR3 reads CASSLGPSGYEQYF. In nucleotides, the CDR3 is TGTGCCAGCAGCTTAGGTCCTAGCGGGTACGAGCAGTACTTC.

This clonotype was counted once. J is TRBJ1-2 and V is TRBV6-4; D remains ambiguous. Germline values: CDR1 MRHNA, CDR2 SNTAGT. This CDR3 has 13 amino acids. V dropped 3 bases and J dropped 5 bases, with 10 bases sitting between them. The CDR3 sequence: CASSEPDPYGYTF. The CDR3 region has the DNA TGTGCCAGCAGTGAGCCAGACCCTTATGGCTACACCTTC.

CDR3 in DNA: TGCAGCGTCCCTCCAGGGGGAGTCACTGAAGCTTTCTTT. Amino acids: CSVPPGGVTEAFF. The V gene is TRBV29-1, the J gene TRBJ1-1; 7 bases map to TRBD1. V gave up 6 bases and J gave up 4 bases; unmatched junction bases: 8. The germline CDR1 and CDR2 sequences are SQVTM and ANQGSEA. CDR3 length equals 13 residues.

This clonotype was counted between two and nine times. The J gene is TRBJ1-6, the V gene TRBV5-1, with a tentative D call TRBD1 (5 bases). Germline lookup yields CDR1 SGHRS and CDR2 YFSETQ. The germline V and J ends were trimmed by 0 bases and 9 bases, with 10 bases remaining between them. The CDR3 is made up of 14 amino acids. The CDR3 DNA reads TGCGCCAGCAGCTTGGAGTCCGGGACTTCACCCCTCCACTTT. It encodes CASSLESGTSPLHF. The entire variable domain, with the rest obtained from reference TRBV5-1 and TRBJ1-6, is as follows: KAGVTQTPRYLIKTRGQQVTLSCSPISGHRSVSWYQQTPGQGLQFLFEYFSETQRNKGNFPGRFSGRQFSNSRSEMNVSTLELGDSALYLCASSLESGTSPLHFGNGTRLTVT.

V gene TRBV7-2 combines with J gene TRBJ2-7, with D possibly matching TRBD1 (5 bases). V gave up 1 base and J gave up 2 bases, with 12 bases separating them. The CDR3 totals 15 residues. Per the germline V gene, CDR1 is SGHTA and CDR2 is FQGNSA. The CDR3 DNA is TGTGCCAGCAGCTTAGAAAGCACAGGAACCTACGAGCAGTACTTC. Protein sequence: CASSLESTGTYEQYF.